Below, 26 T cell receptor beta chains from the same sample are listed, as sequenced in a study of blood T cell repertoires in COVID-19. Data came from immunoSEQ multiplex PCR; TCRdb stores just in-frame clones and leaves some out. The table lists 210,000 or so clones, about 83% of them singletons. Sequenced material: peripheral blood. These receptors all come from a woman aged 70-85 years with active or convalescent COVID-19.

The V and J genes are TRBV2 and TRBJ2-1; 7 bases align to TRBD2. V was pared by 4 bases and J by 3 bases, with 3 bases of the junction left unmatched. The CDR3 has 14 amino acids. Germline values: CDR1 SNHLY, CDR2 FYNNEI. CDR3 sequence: CASSVERDYNEQFF. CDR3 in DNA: TGTGCCAGCAGTGTGGAGCGGGACTACAATGAGCAGTTCTTC.

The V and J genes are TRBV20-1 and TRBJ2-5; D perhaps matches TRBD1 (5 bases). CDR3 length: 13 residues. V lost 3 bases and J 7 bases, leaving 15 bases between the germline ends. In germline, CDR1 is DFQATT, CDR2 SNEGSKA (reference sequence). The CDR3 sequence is CSASTSGIGTQYF. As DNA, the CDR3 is TGCAGTGCTAGTACCTCAGGGATAGGGACCCAGTACTTC.

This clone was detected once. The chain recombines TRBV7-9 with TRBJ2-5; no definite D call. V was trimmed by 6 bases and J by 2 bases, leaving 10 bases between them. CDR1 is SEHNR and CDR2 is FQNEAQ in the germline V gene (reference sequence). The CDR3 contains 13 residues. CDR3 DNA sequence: TGTGCCAGCAGGCTAGATACACAAGAGACCCAGTACTTC. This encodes CASRLDTQETQYF.

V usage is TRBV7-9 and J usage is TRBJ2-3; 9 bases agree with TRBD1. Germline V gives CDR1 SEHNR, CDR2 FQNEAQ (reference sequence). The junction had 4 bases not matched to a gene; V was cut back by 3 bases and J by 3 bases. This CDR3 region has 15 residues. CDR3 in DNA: TGTGCCAGCAGCTTGACAGGGGGGAAGACAGATACGCAGTATTTT. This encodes CASSLTGGKTDTQYF.

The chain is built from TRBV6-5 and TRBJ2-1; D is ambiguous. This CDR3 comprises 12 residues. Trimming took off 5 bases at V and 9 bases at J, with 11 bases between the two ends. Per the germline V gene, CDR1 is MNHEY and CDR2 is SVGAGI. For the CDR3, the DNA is TGTGCCAGCAGTCCCTCACGGGTTGAGCAGTTCTTC. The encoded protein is CASSPSRVEQFF.

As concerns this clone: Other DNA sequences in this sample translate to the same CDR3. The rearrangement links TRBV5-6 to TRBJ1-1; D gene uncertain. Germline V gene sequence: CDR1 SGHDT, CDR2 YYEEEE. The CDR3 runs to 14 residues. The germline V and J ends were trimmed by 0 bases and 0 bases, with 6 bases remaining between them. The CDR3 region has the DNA TGTGCCAGCAGCTTGGGCGGCTTGAACACTGAAGCTTTCTTT. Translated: CASSLGGLNTEAFF. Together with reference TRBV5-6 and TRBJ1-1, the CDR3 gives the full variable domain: DAGVTQSPTHLIKTRGQQVTLRCSPKSGHDTVSWYQQALGQGPQFIFQYYEEEERQRGNFPDRFSGHQFPNYSSELNVNALLLGDSALYLCASSLGGLNTEAFFGQGTRLTVV.

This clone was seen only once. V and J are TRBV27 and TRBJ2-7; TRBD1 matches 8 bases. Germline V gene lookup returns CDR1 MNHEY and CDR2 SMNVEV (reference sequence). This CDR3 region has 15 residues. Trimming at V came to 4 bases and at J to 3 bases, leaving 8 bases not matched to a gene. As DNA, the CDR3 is TGTGCCAGCAGTTCCCAGGGGGCCAGGGTCTACGAGCAGTACTTC. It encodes CASSSQGARVYEQYF.

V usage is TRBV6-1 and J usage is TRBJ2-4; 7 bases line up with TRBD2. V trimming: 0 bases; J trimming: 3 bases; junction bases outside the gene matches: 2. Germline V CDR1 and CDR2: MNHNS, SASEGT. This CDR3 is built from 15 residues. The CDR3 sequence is CASSEATGGKNIQYF. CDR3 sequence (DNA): TGTGCCAGCAGTGAAGCGACGGGAGGCAAAAACATTCAGTACTTC.

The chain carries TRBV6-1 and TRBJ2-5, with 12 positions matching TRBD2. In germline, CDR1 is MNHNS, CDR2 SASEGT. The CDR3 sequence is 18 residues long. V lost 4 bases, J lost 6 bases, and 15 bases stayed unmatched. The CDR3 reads CASSAPETSGGTIQTQYF. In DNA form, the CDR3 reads TGTGCCAGCAGTGCACCGGAGACTAGCGGGGGTACGATTCAGACCCAGTACTTC.

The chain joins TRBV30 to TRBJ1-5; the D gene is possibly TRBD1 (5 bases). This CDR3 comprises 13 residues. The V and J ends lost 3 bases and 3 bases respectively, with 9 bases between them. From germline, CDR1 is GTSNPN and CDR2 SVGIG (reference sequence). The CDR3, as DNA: TGTGCCTGGAGAGGACAAGACAATCAGCCCCAGCATTTT. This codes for CAWRGQDNQPQHF.

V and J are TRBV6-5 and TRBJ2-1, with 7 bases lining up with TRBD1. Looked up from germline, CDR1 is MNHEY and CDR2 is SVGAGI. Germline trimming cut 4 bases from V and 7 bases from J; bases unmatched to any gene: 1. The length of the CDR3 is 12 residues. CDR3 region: CASSSRGNEQFF. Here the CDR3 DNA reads TGTGCCAGCAGTTCCAGGGGGAATGAGCAGTTCTTC.

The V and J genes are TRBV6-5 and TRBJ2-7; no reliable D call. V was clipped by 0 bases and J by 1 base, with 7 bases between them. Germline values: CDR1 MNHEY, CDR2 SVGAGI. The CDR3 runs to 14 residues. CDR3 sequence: CASSYSHGSYEQYF. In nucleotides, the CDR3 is TGTGCCAGCAGTTACTCGCACGGGTCCTACGAGCAGTACTTC.

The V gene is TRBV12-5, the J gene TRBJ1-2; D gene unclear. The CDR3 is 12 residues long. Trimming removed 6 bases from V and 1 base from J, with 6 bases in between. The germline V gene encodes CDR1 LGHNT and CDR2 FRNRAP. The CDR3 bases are TGTGCTAGTGGAAACAGTAACTATGGCTACACCTTC. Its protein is CASGNSNYGYTF.

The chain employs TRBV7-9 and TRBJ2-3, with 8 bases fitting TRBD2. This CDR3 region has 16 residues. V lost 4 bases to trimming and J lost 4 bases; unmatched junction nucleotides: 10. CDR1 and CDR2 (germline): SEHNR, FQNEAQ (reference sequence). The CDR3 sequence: CASSSWTSWLADTQYF. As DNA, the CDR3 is TGTGCCAGCAGCTCTTGGACTAGCTGGTTGGCAGATACGCAGTATTTT. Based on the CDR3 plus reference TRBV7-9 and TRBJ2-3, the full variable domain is DTGVSQNPRHKITKRGQNVTFRCDPISEHNRLYWYRQTLGQGPEFLTYFQNEAQLEKSRLLSDRFSAERPKGSFSTLEIQRTEQGDSAMYLCASSSWTSWLADTQYFGPGTRLTVL.

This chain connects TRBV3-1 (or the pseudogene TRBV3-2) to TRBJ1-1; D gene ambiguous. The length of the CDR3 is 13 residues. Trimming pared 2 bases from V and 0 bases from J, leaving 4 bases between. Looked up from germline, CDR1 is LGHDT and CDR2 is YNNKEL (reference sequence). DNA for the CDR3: TGTGCCAGCAGCCAAACGGTGAACACTGAAGCTTTCTTT. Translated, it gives CASSQTVNTEAFF.

CDR3 protein: CASSIGWAGAQETQYF. The CDR3 DNA is TGTGCCAGTAGTATAGGGTGGGCGGGAGCCCAAGAGACCCAGTACTTC. The gene calls are TRBV19 and TRBJ2-5; TRBD2 aligns across 7 bases. The CDR3 extends over 16 amino acids. CDR1 LNHDA and CDR2 SQIVND come from the germline V gene (reference sequence). The J segment lost 1 base and the V segment lost 1 base, leaving 6 bases of the junction unmatched.

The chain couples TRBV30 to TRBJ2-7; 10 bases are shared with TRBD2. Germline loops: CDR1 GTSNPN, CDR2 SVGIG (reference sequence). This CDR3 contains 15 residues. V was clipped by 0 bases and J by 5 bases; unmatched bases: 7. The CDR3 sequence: CAWSVSLLAGNEQYF. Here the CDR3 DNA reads TGTGCCTGGAGTGTATCATTACTAGCGGGAAACGAGCAGTACTTC.

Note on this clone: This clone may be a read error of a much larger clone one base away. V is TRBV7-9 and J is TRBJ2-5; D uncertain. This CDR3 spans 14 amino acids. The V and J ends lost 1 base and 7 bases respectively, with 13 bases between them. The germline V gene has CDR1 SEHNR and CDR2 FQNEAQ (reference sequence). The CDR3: CASSLDDNEGTQYF. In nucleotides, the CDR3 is TGTGCCAGCAGCTTAGACGACAACGAAGGGACCCAGTACTTC.

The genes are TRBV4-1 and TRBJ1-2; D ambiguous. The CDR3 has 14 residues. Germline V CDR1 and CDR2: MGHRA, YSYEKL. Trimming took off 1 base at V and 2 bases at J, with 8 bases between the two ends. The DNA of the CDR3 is TGCGCCAGCAGCCAAGCCTTCGGGAACTATGGCTACACCTTC. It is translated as CASSQAFGNYGYTF.

CDR3 amino acids: CASSLLLGQGGNEQFF. The CDR3 bases are TGTGCCAGCAGCCTACTTCTTGGACAGGGTGGGAATGAGCAGTTCTTC. This rearrangement joins TRBV11-2 to TRBJ2-1; 8 bases line up with TRBD1. The germline V gene has CDR1 SGHAT and CDR2 FQNNGV. The J segment lost 7 bases and the V segment lost 5 bases, leaving 13 bases of the junction unmatched. The length of the CDR3 is 16 residues.

Here the CDR3 reads CASGTRSEQFF. The CDR3 DNA reads as TGTGCCAGCGGGACTAGAAGTGAGCAGTTCTTC. The gene calls are TRBV27 and TRBJ2-1; 8 bases agree with TRBD2. The CDR3 spans 11 residues. Germline V gene data show CDR1 as MNHEY and CDR2 as SMNVEV (reference sequence). Trimming cost V 8 bases and J 9 bases; bases outside gene matches: 3.

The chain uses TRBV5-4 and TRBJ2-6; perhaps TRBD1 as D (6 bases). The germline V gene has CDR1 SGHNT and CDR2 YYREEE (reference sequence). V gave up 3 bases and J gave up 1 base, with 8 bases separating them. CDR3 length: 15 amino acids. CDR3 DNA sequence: TGTGCCAGCAGCTACAGGGTATCTGGGGCCAACGTCCTGACTTTC. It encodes CASSYRVSGANVLTF.

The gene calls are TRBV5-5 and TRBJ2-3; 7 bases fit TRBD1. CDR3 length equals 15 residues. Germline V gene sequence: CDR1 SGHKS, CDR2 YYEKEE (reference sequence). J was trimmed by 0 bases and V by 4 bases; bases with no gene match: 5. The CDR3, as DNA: TGTGCCAGCAGCCGGGACAGCCTGAGCACAGATACGCAGTATTTT. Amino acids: CASSRDSLSTDTQYF.

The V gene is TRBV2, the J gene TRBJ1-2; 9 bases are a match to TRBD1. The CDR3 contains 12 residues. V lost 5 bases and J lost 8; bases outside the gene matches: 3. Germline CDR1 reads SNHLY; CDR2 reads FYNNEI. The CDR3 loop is CASSRTGEGYTF. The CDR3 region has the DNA TGTGCCAGCAGTCGGACAGGGGAGGGCTACACCTTC.

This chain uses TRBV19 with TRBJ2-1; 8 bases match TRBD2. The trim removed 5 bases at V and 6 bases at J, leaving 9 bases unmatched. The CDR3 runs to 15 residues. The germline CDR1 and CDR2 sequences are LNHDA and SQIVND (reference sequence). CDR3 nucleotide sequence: TGTGCCAGTAGTCCCTACCTCGGGAGGGCCAATGAGCAGTTCTTC. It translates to CASSPYLGRANEQFF.

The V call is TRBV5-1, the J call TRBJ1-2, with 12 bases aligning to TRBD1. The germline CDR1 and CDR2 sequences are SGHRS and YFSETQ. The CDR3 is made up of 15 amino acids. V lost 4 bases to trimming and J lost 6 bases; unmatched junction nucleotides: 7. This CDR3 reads CASSKRGQGADGYTF. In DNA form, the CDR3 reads TGCGCCAGCAGCAAACGGGGACAGGGGGCCGATGGCTACACCTTC.